Below, 10 T cell receptor beta chains from the same sample are listed, as sequenced in a study of cytomegalovirus exposure and HLA in healthy donors. PCR employed 60 Vbeta and 13 Jbeta primers. Clones were read by immunoSEQ multiplex PCR, and TCRdb kept only the in-frame ones, dropping some. The sample carries roughly 200,000 clones, approximately 78% recorded once. The material sequenced was PBMCs. All receptors derive from a woman in her twenties or thirties in good health and CMV-seropositive.

V and J are TRBV11-1 and TRBJ2-1; possibly TRBD2 for D (5 bases). Trimming took 4 bases from V and 8 from J, leaving 15 bases between them. Germline values: CDR1 SGHAT, CDR2 FQDESV (reference sequence). This CDR3 spans 14 amino acids. Here the CDR3 DNA reads TGTGCCAGCAGCTATACCCCGGAGGTCCATGAGCAGTTCTTC. Protein: CASSYTPEVHEQFF.

The chain combines TRBV4-2 with TRBJ1-1; 8 bases match TRBD1. J was trimmed by 1 base and V by 5 bases; bases with no gene match: 6. Germline values: CDR1 LGHNA, CDR2 YNFKEQ. The CDR3 spans 15 residues. This chain's CDR3 is CASSSRTGTNTEAFF. In DNA, the CDR3 is TGTGCCAGCAGCTCGCGGACAGGGACGAACACTGAAGCTTTCTTT.

The J gene is TRBJ2-5, the V gene TRBV5-1; 7 bases match TRBD2. The end of the DNA fits TRBJ2-7 better, so the J call may be wrong. The germline V gene has CDR1 SGHRS and CDR2 YFSETQ. The CDR3 sequence is 16 residues long. The CDR3 DNA reads as TGCGCCAGCAGCTTGGGACTAGCTTTTAGCTCCTACGAGCAGTACTTC. It encodes CASSLGLAFSSYEQYF.

This chain connects TRBV6-1 to TRBJ1-2; a possible D gene is TRBD1 (6 bases). This CDR3 contains 13 residues. The V end was cut by 5 bases, the J end by 5 bases, with 12 bases between. CDR1 is MNHNS and CDR2 is SASEGT in the germline V gene. The CDR3 nucleotides read TGTGCCAGCAGTCCAGGGGTAGAATATGGCTACACCTTC. Its translation is CASSPGVEYGYTF.

The genes are TRBV19 and TRBJ2-5, with 7 bases lining up with TRBD1. V dropped 8 bases and J dropped 2; count of bases not matched to a gene: 2. The CDR3 is 12 amino acids. Germline loops: CDR1 LNHDA, CDR2 SQIVND (reference sequence). The CDR3 protein is CASGTDQETQYF. CDR3 in DNA: TGTGCCAGTGGGACAGATCAAGAGACCCAGTACTTC.

The table lists this clone with a count of one. The chain is built from TRBV6-5 and TRBJ1-5; D is undetermined. V lost 8 bases, J lost 3 bases, and 8 bases lay in between. In germline, CDR1 is MNHEY, CDR2 SVGAGI. The CDR3 is 12 residues long. The CDR3 loop is CASGLFNQPQHF. CDR3 sequence (DNA): TGTGCCAGCGGGCTGTTCAATCAGCCCCAGCATTTT.

This clone was detected only once. The chain carries TRBV14 and TRBJ2-2; TRBD1 might be the D (6 bases). The CDR3 is made up of 16 amino acids. CDR1 and CDR2 from the germline V gene are SGHDN and FVKESK. V gave up 4 bases and J gave up 3 bases, with 15 bases separating them. The CDR3 sequence: CASSLQQGRDTGELFF. Here the CDR3 DNA reads TGTGCCAGCAGCCTCCAACAGGGAAGGGACACCGGGGAGCTGTTTTTT.

Details on this clone: At one of its ends the junction is not consistent with the germline gene, which may arise from a read error. The V gene is TRBV7-9, the J gene TRBJ1-3; 9 nucleotides line up with TRBD1. This CDR3 region has 17 residues. Germline values: CDR1 SEHNR, CDR2 FQNEAQ (reference sequence). CDR3 sequence (DNA): TGTTCCAGCAGCTCCACGGGGGACAGGGAAGTCGGAAACACCATATATTTT. This encodes CSSSSTGDREVGNTIYF.

The CDR3 loop is CASSLGTGKAYEQYF. The CDR3 coding sequence is TGTGCCAGCAGCTTGGGAACAGGGAAGGCCTACGAGCAGTACTTC. This chain connects TRBV5-4 to TRBJ2-7, with a weak D call TRBD1 (6 bases). The CDR3 is 15 residues long. Trimming removed 0 bases from V and 2 bases from J, with 12 bases in between. Germline V gene data show CDR1 as SGHNT and CDR2 as YYREEE (reference sequence).

This clone was found once. The chain recombines TRBV30 with TRBJ1-6; D unclear. CDR1 is GTSNPN, CDR2 SVGIG, per germline (reference sequence). The CDR3 runs 11 residues. Between the trimmed V and J ends, which lost 0 bases and 9 bases, there was a span of 3 bases. The CDR3, as DNA: TGTGCCTGGAGTGTCGGTTCACCCCTCCACTTT. Protein: CAWSVGSPLHF. Supplemented by reference TRBV30 and TRBJ1-6, the full variable domain reads SQTIHQWPATLVQPVGSPLSLECTVEGTSNPNLYWYRQAAGRGLQLLFYSVGIGQISSEVPQNLSASRPQDRQFILSSKKLLLSDSGFYLCAWSVGSPLHFGNGTRLTVT.